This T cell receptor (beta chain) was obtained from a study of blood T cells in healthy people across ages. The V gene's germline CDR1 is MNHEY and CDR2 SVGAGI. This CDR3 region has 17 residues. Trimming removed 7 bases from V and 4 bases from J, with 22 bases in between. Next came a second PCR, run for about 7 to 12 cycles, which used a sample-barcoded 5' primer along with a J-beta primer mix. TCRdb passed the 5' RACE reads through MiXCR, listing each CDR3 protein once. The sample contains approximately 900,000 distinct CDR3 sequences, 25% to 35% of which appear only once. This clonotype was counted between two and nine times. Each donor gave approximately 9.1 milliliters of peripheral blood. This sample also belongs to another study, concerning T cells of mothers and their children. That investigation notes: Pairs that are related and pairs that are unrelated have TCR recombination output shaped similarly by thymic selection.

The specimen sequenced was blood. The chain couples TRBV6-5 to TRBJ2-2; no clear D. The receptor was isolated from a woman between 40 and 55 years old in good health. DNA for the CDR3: TGTGCCAGCATCCCTCACCCGGCTAGAGTGATCACCGGGGAGCTGTTTTTT. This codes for CASIPHPARVITGELFF.